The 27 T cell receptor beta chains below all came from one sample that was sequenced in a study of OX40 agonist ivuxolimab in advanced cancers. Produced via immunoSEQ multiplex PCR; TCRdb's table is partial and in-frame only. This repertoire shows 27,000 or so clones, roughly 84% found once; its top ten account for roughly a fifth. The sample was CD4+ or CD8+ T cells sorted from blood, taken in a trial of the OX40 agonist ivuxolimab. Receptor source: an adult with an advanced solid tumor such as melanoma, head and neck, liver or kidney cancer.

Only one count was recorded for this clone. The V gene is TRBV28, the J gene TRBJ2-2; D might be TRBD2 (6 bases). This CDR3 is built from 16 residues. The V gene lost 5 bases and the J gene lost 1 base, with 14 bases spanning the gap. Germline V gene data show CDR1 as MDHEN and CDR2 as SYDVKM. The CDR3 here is CASSQSGRVNTGELFF. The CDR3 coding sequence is TGTGCCAGCAGTCAGTCCGGGAGAGTGAACACCGGGGAGCTGTTTTTT.

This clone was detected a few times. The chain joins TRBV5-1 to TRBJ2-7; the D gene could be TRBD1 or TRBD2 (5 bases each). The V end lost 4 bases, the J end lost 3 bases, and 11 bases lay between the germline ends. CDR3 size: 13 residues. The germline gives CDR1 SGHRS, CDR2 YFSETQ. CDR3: CASSRDAYYEQYF. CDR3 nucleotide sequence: TGCGCCAGCAGCCGGGACGCCTACTACGAGCAGTACTTC. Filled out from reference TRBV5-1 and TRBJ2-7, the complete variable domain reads KAGVTQTPRYLIKTRGQQVTLSCSPISGHRSVSWYQQTPGQGLQFLFEYFSETQRNKGNFPGRFSGRQFSNSRSEMNVSTLELGDSALYLCASSRDAYYEQYFGPGTRLTVT.

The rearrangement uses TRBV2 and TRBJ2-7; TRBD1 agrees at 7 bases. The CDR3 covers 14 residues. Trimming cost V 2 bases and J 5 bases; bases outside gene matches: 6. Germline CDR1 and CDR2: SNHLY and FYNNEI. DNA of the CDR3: TGTGCCAGCAGTGAAATCTTGGACAGGCACGAGCAGTACTTC. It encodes CASSEILDRHEQYF.

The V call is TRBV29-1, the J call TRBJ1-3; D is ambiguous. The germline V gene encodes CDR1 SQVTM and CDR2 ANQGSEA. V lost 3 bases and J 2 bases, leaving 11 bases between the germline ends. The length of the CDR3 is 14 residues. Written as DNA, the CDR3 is TGCAGCGTTGAGGCCCTCGGGACTGGAAACACCATATATTTT. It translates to CSVEALGTGNTIYF.

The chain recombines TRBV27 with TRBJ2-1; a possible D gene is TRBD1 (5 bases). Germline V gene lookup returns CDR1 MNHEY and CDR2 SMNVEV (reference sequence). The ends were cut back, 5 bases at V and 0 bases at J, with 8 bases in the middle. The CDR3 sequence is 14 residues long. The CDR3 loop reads CASSLDSSYNEQFF. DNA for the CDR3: TGTGCCAGCAGTCTAGACAGCTCCTACAATGAGCAGTTCTTC.

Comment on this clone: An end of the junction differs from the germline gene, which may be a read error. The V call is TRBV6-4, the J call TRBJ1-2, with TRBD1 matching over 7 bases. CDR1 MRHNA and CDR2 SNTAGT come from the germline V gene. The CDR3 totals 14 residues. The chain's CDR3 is CASSYSRGLSGYTF. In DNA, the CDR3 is TGTGCCAGCAGTTACTCGAGGGGGCTGAGTGGCTACACCTTC.

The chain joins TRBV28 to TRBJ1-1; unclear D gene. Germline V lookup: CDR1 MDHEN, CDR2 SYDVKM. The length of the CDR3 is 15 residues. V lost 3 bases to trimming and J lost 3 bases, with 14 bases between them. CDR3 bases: TGTGCCAGCAGTTTCTCCGAGACCTTGGACACTGAAGCTTTCTTT. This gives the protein CASSFSETLDTEAFF.

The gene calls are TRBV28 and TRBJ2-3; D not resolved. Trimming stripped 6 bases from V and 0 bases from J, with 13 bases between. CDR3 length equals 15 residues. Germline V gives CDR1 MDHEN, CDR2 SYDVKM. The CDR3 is CASSPPFFSTDTQYF. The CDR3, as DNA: TGTGCCAGCAGCCCCCCCTTTTTTAGCACAGATACGCAGTATTTT.

CDR3 nucleotides: TGTGCCTGGAGTGACGGGACAGCTAATGAAAAACTGTTTTTT. This sequence encodes CAWSDGTANEKLFF. The chain carries TRBV30 and TRBJ1-4, with 7 nucleotides matching TRBD1. CDR1 is GTSNPN, CDR2 SVGIG, per germline (reference sequence). V lost 1 base, J lost 3 bases, and 2 bases stayed unmatched. CDR3 length equals 14 residues.

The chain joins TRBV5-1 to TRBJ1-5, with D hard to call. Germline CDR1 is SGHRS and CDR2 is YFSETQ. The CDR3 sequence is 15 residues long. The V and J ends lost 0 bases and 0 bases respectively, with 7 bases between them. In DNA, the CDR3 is TGCGCCAGCAGCTTGGCTGGATATAGCAATCAGCCCCAGCATTTT. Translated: CASSLAGYSNQPQHF.

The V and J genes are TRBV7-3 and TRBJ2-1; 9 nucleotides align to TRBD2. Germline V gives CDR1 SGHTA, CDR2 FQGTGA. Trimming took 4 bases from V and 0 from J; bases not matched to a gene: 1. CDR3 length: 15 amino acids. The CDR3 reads CASSSGLASYNEQFF. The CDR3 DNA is TGTGCCAGCAGCTCGGGACTAGCCTCCTACAATGAGCAGTTCTTC. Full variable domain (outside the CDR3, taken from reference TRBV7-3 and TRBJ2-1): GAGVSQTPSNKVTEKGKYVELRCDPISGHTALYWYRQSLGQGPEFLIYFQGTGAADDSGLPNDRFFAVRPEGSVSTLKIQRTERGDSAVYLCASSSGLASYNEQFFGPGTRLTVL.

The CDR3 is CASSRRDRGAREGTQYF. In nucleotides, the CDR3 is TGTGCCAGCAGCCGAAGGGACAGGGGGGCCAGGGAGGGTACGCAGTATTTT. The chain has TRBV7-9 and TRBJ2-3; TRBD1 aligns across 11 bases. This CDR3 spans 17 amino acids. Trimming at V came to 5 bases and at J to 8 bases, leaving 15 bases not matched to a gene. Germline CDR1 SEHNR, CDR2 FQNEAQ (reference sequence).

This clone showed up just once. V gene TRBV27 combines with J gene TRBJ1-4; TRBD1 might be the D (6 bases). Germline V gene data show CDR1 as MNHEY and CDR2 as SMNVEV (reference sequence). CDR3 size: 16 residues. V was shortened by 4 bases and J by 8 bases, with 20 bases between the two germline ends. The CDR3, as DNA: TGTGCCAGCAGTTCAAACCGGCCCTCCAGGGGCGAAAAACTGTTTTTT. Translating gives CASSSNRPSRGEKLFF.

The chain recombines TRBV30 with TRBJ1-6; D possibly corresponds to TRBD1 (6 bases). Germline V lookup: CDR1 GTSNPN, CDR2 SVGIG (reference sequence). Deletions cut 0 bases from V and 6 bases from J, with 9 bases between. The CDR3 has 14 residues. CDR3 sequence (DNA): TGTGCCTGGAGTGTAAGGGGGGGTAATTCACCCCTCCACTTT. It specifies CAWSVRGGNSPLHF.

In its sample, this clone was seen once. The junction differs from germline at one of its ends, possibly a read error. DNA of the CDR3: TGTGCCAGCAGCCATCCCGACAGATTCTACCTTAGTAACTTC. It encodes CASSHPDRFYLSNF. The chain links TRBV7-9 to TRBJ1-2; a weak D match, TRBD1 (5 bases). Germline V lookup: CDR1 SEHNR, CDR2 FQNEAQ (reference sequence). There are 14 residues in the CDR3.

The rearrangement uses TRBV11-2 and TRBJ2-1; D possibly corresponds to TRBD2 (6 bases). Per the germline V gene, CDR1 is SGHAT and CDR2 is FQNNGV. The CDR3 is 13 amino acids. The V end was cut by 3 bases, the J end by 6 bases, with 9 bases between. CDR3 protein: CASSFAGLNEQFF. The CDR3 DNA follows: TGTGCCAGCAGCTTCGCGGGACTCAATGAGCAGTTCTTC. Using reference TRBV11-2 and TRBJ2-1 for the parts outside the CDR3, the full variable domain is EAGVAQSPRYKIIEKRQSVAFWCNPISGHATLYWYQQILGQGPKLLIQFQNNGVVDDSQLPKDRFSAERLKGVDSTLKIQPAKLEDSAVYLCASSFAGLNEQFFGPGTRLTVL.

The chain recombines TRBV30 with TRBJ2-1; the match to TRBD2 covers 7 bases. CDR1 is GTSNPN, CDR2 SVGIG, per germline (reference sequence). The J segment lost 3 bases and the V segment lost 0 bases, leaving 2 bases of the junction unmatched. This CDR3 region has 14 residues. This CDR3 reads CAWSVSGIYNEQFF. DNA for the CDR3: TGTGCCTGGAGTGTGAGCGGGATCTACAATGAGCAGTTCTTC.

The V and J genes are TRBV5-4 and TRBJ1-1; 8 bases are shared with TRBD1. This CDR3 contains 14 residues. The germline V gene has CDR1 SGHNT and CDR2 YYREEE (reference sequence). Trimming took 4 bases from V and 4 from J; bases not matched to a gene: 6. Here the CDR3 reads CASSPRTGPTEAFF. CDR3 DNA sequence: TGTGCCAGCAGCCCTCGGACAGGGCCCACTGAAGCTTTCTTT.

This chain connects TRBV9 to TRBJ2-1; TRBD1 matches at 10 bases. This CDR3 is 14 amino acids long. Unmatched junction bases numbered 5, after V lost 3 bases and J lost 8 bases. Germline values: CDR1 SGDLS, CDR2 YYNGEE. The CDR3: CASSARDRGHEQFF. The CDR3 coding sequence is TGTGCCAGCAGCGCCCGGGACAGGGGACATGAGCAGTTCTTC. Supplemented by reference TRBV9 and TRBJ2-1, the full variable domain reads DSGVTQTPKHLITATGQRVTLRCSPRSGDLSVYWYQQSLDQGLQFLIQYYNGEERAKGNILERFSAQQFPDLHSELNLSSLELGDSALYFCASSARDRGHEQFFGPGTRLTVL.

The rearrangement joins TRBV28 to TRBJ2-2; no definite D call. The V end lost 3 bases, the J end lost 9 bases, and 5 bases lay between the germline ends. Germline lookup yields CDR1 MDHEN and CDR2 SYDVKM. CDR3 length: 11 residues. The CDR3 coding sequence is TGTGCCAGCAGTTTTGCGCGGGAGCTGTTTTTT. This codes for CASSFARELFF.

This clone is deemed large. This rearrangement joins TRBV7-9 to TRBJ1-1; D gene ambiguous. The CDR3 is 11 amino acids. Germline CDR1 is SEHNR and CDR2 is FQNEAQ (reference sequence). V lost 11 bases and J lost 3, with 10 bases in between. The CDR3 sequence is CAGSPYTEAFF. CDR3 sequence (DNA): TGTGCCGGTTCCCCATACACTGAAGCTTTCTTT.

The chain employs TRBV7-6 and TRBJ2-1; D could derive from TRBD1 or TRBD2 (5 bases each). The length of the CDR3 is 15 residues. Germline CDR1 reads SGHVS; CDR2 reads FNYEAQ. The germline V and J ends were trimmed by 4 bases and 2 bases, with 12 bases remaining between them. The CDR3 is CASSSGTTPYNEQFF. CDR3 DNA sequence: TGTGCCAGCAGCTCCGGGACCACCCCCTACAATGAGCAGTTCTTC.

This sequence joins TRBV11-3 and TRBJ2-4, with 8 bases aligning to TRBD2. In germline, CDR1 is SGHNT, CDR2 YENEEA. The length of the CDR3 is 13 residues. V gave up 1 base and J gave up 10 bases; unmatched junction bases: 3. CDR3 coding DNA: TGTGCCAGCAGCTTAGGCCCTAGCGGGATTCAGTACTTC. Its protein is CASSLGPSGIQYF.

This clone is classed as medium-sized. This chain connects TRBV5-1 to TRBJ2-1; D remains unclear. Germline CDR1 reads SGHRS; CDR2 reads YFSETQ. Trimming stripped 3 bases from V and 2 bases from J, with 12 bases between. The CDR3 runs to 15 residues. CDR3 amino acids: CASSSLSSPYNEQFF. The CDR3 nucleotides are TGCGCCAGCAGCTCCCTGTCGAGTCCCTACAATGAGCAGTTCTTC.

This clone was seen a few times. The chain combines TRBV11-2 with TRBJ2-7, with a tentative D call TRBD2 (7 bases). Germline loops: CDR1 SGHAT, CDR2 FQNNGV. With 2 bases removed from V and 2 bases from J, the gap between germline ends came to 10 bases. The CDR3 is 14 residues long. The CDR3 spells CASSLRGGTYEQYF. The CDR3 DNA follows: TGTGCCAGCAGCTTAAGGGGGGGTACCTACGAGCAGTACTTC.

CDR3 amino acids: CASSETLTSREQFF. The CDR3 DNA is TGTGCCAGCAGCGAAACCTTGACTAGCCGTGAGCAGTTCTTC. This chain links TRBV2 with TRBJ2-1, with 7 bases matching TRBD2. CDR1 and CDR2 (germline): SNHLY, FYNNEI. This CDR3 is 14 amino acids long. Trimming removed 6 bases from V and 9 bases from J; junction bases left unmatched: 11.

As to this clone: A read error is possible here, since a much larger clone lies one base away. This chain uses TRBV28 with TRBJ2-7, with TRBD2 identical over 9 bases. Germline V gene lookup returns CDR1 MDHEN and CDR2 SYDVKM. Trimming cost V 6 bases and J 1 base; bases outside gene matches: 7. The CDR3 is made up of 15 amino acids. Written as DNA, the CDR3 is TGTGCCAGCAGAGTGATTAGCGGGAGATCCTACGAGCAGTACTTC. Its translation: CASRVISGRSYEQYF.